The 24 T cell receptor beta chains below all came from one sample that was sequenced in a study of cytomegalovirus exposure and HLA in healthy donors. PCR was performed using 60 Vbeta and 13 Jbeta primers. Data came from immunoSEQ multiplex PCR; TCRdb stores just in-frame clones and leaves some out. The sample consists of more than 65,000 clones, 75% to 80% of them appearing once. Sequencing was performed on PBMCs. The receptor source for this set is a female donor in good health and CMV-seronegative.

This chain links TRBV5-1 with TRBJ2-5, with TRBD2 matching 7 bases. The junction had 11 bases not matched to a gene; V was cut back by 3 bases and J by 3 bases. From germline, CDR1 is SGHRS and CDR2 YFSETQ. The CDR3 is 16 residues long. CDR3 bases: TGCGCCAGCAGCTCCTCTAGCGGACCTCCCAAAGAGACCCAGTACTTC. Its translation: CASSSSSGPPKETQYF.

The chain links TRBV30 to TRBJ2-1, with D maybe TRBD2 (6 bases). Germline values: CDR1 GTSNPN, CDR2 SVGIG (reference sequence). V gave up 2 bases and J gave up 1 base, with 12 bases separating them. CDR3 size: 15 residues. The chain's CDR3 is CAWSSGLLSYNEQFF. The CDR3 bases are TGTGCCTGGAGTTCGGGACTCCTATCCTACAATGAGCAGTTCTTC. The whole variable domain, remainder taken from reference TRBV30 and TRBJ2-1, is SQTIHQWPATLVQPVGSPLSLECTVEGTSNPNLYWYRQAAGRGLQLLFYSVGIGQISSEVPQNLSASRPQDRQFILSSKKLLLSDSGFYLCAWSSGLLSYNEQFFGPGTRLTVL.

The chain links TRBV28 to TRBJ2-7; tentative D call: TRBD2 (6 bases). This CDR3 is built from 12 residues. V lost 7 bases, J lost 6 bases, and 13 bases lay in between. CDR1 is MDHEN and CDR2 is SYDVKM in the germline V gene. CDR3 amino acids: CASTSGGGEQYF. The DNA for the CDR3 is TGTGCCAGCACCTCCGGGGGTGGCGAGCAGTACTTC.

The chain employs TRBV15 and TRBJ1-5; 7 bases map to TRBD1. V was pared by 1 base and J by 4 bases, with 4 bases of the junction left unmatched. Germline V gene sequence: CDR1 LNHNV, CDR2 YYDKDF (reference sequence). This CDR3 region has 15 residues. The CDR3 sequence: CATSRGRDRNQPQHF. The CDR3 DNA is TGTGCCACCAGCAGAGGGCGGGACAGAAATCAGCCCCAGCATTTT.

The chain couples TRBV5-4 to TRBJ2-4; 7 bases are a match to TRBD1. Germline assignment: CDR1 SGHNT and CDR2 YYREEE (reference sequence). The length of the CDR3 is 14 residues. Losses at the gene ends were 0 bases for V and 5 bases for J; bases not matched to a gene: 2. CDR3 bases: TGTGCCAGCAGCTTGGGAGGGGGCGAAAACATTCAGTACTTC. It specifies CASSLGGGENIQYF.

The chain combines TRBV28 with TRBJ1-2; possibly TRBD1 for D (5 bases). The CDR3 runs to 13 residues. V was shortened by 11 bases and J by 3 bases, with 16 bases between the two germline ends. Germline CDR1 MDHEN, CDR2 SYDVKM. CDR3 loop: CAYYEPGDYGYTF. DNA for the CDR3: TGTGCCTATTATGAACCGGGGGACTATGGCTACACCTTC.

The chain is built from TRBV5-1 and TRBJ2-7; D may be TRBD2 (6 bases). Per the germline V gene, CDR1 is SGHRS and CDR2 is YFSETQ. Deletions cut 7 bases from V and 7 bases from J, with 18 bases between. The CDR3 has 13 residues. DNA of the CDR3: TGCGCCAGCGGCCTCCGGGACTCTTATGAGCAGTACTTC. This sequence encodes CASGLRDSYEQYF.

This rearrangement joins TRBV25-1 to TRBJ2-3; maybe TRBD2 (5 bases). V was trimmed by 4 bases and J by 2 bases, leaving 10 bases between them. Germline CDR1 is MGHDK and CDR2 is SYGVNS. The CDR3 consists of 14 residues. The CDR3 reads CASSGPAATDTQYF. The CDR3 DNA follows: TGTGCCAGCAGTGGACCAGCGGCCACAGATACGCAGTATTTT.

This clone came up once. This chain uses TRBV2 with TRBJ2-2; 10 bases line up with TRBD1. Germline assignment: CDR1 SNHLY and CDR2 FYNNEI. Unmatched junction bases numbered 3, after V lost 6 bases and J lost 5 bases. This CDR3 region has 14 residues. For the CDR3, the DNA is TGTGCCAGCAGGGGGACAGGGGTGACCGGGGAGCTGTTTTTT. Amino acid sequence: CASRGTGVTGELFF.

The V call is TRBV9, the J call TRBJ2-7, with D tentatively TRBD1 (5 bases). V was pared by 4 bases and J by 4 bases, with 18 bases between. Looked up from germline, CDR1 is SGDLS and CDR2 is YYNGEE. The CDR3 has 15 residues. CDR3 loop: CASSPSLGAGYEQYF. The CDR3 region has the DNA TGTGCCAGCAGCCCTTCCCTAGGGGCAGGGTACGAGCAGTACTTC.

The V gene is TRBV19, the J gene TRBJ2-7, with D possibly matching TRBD1 (6 bases). The V and J ends lost 6 bases and 5 bases respectively, with 17 bases between them. Per the germline V gene, CDR1 is LNHDA and CDR2 is SQIVND (reference sequence). The CDR3 loop spans 14 amino acids. The CDR3 sequence is CASRGSGDINEQYF. The CDR3 DNA reads as TGTGCCAGTAGGGGGTCAGGGGATATCAACGAGCAGTACTTC.

V and J are TRBV30 and TRBJ2-7, with 8 nucleotides matching TRBD2. The germline gives CDR1 GTSNPN, CDR2 SVGIG (reference sequence). V was clipped by 3 bases and J by 3 bases; unmatched bases: 1. The CDR3 has 12 amino acids. The CDR3 loop reads CAWSGGGYEQYF. The CDR3 DNA reads as TGTGCCTGGAGCGGGGGGGGCTACGAGCAGTACTTC.

The chain links TRBV2 to TRBJ2-7; D might be TRBD2 (6 bases). V lost 6 bases, J lost 5 bases, and 14 bases lay in between. The CDR3 consists of 13 residues. The germline gives CDR1 SNHLY, CDR2 FYNNEI. DNA for the CDR3: TGTGCCAGCAGGAACCACGCTAGCGACGAGCAGTACTTC. The encoded protein is CASRNHASDEQYF.

This sequence joins TRBV5-3 and TRBJ1-3; weak D call: TRBD1 (5 bases). TRBV5-3 is designated an ORF whose function remains uncertain. The V gene lost 0 bases and the J gene lost 7 bases, with 11 bases spanning the gap. The CDR3 spans 14 residues. The CDR3 loop reads CARSLGRGGNTIYF. CDR3 DNA: TGTGCCAGAAGCTTGGGGAGGGGAGGGAACACCATATATTTT.

V is TRBV6-5 and J is TRBJ2-2; D is uncertain. CDR1 is MNHEY and CDR2 is SVGAGI in the germline V gene. Trimming left V 2 bases short and J 1 base short, with 5 bases between. CDR3 length equals 14 residues. This chain's CDR3 is CASSYTVNTGELFF. The CDR3 DNA sequence: TGTGCCAGCAGTTACACTGTGAACACCGGGGAGCTGTTTTTT.

The V gene is TRBV7-6, the J gene TRBJ2-3; D gene uncertain. The CDR3 extends over 13 amino acids. Looked up from germline, CDR1 is SGHVS and CDR2 is FNYEAQ. V was pared by 5 bases and J by 6 bases, with 12 bases between. The CDR3 loop is CASSRDLADTQYF. DNA of the CDR3: TGTGCCAGCAGCCGCGACTTGGCCGATACGCAGTATTTT.

The genes are TRBV10-3 and TRBJ2-3, with a weak D call TRBD1 (5 bases). The V end was cut by 3 bases, the J end by 2 bases, with 6 bases between. Germline V lookup: CDR1 ENHRY, CDR2 SYGVKD. The CDR3 length is 13 residues. CDR3 in DNA: TGTGCCATCAGTGAACAGGTCACAGATACGCAGTATTTT. Translated, it gives CAISEQVTDTQYF.

The chain joins TRBV5-1 to TRBJ1-1, with D possibly being TRBD1 (6 bases). Germline CDR1 is SGHRS and CDR2 is YFSETQ. V shed 4 bases and J shed 0 bases, with 16 bases lying between them. This CDR3 is 16 amino acids long. The CDR3, as DNA: TGCGCCAGCAGCCCATCACAGGGATCAATGAACACTGAAGCTTTCTTT. It yields the protein CASSPSQGSMNTEAFF.

The chain employs TRBV10-3 and TRBJ1-2, with 9 bases that match TRBD1. Germline CDR1 ENHRY, CDR2 SYGVKD. The CDR3 is made up of 13 amino acids. The V gene end was trimmed by 10 bases and the J gene end by 6 bases; junction bases not matched to a gene: 9. As DNA, the CDR3 is TGTGCCACCCGGGACAGGGAGTATGATGGCTACACCTTC. Translated, it gives CATRDREYDGYTF.

This sequence joins TRBV28 and TRBJ1-2; TRBD1 aligns across 9 bases. CDR3 size: 15 residues. The germline V gene has CDR1 MDHEN and CDR2 SYDVKM. Trimming cost V 6 bases and J 8 bases; bases outside gene matches: 13. The CDR3: CASSRQSGQGNGYTF. DNA of the CDR3: TGTGCCAGCAGCCGCCAATCGGGACAGGGAAACGGCTACACCTTC.

The chain carries TRBV9 and TRBJ1-1, with D unclear. V lost 0 bases and J lost 2, with 11 bases in between. Germline V gives CDR1 SGDLS, CDR2 YYNGEE. The CDR3 is 15 amino acids. The CDR3 bases are TGTGCCAGCAGCGTAGGGGCAAGATATAACACTGAAGCTTTCTTT. It specifies CASSVGARYNTEAFF.

This clone appeared a few times. The chain has TRBV6-5 and TRBJ2-3, with 8 nucleotides matching TRBD2. This CDR3 has 15 amino acids. The junction had 4 bases not matched to a gene; V was cut back by 2 bases and J by 3 bases. Germline V gives CDR1 MNHEY, CDR2 SVGAGI. Here the CDR3 DNA reads TGTGCCAGCAGTTACGAGGGACTAGGGACAGATACGCAGTATTTT. Its translation is CASSYEGLGTDTQYF.

V gene TRBV5-6 combines with J gene TRBJ2-2, with 8 bases aligning to TRBD2. Germline loops: CDR1 SGHDT, CDR2 YYEEEE. The trim removed 0 bases at V and 0 bases at J, leaving 1 base unmatched. The CDR3 spans 16 residues. CDR3 in amino acids: CASSLVSGANTGELFF. CDR3 coding DNA: TGTGCCAGCAGCTTGGTTAGCGGGGCGAACACCGGGGAGCTGTTTTTT.

The J gene is TRBJ1-5, the V gene TRBV28, with a tentative D call TRBD1 (6 bases). Germline CDR1 reads MDHEN; CDR2 reads SYDVKM. The CDR3 length is 19 residues. Trimming took 2 bases from V and 1 from J, leaving 21 bases between them. The CDR3 coding sequence is TGTGCCAGCAGTTTAGGGGGAAGTGCAGGGGCGTACAGCAATCAGCCCCAGCATTTT. Its protein product is CASSLGGSAGAYSNQPQHF. Looking up the rest from reference TRBV28 and TRBJ1-5 gives the full variable domain: DVKVTQSSRYLVKRTGEKVFLECVQDMDHENMFWYRQDPGLGLRLIYFSYDVKMKEKGDIPEGYSVSREKKERFSLILESASTNQTSMYLCASSLGGSAGAYSNQPQHFGDGTRLSIL.